Below, 32 T cell receptor beta chains from the same sample are listed, as sequenced in a study of control samples from healthy donors and cancer patients. Sequenced by immunoSEQ multiplex PCR; TCRdb stores in-frame clones only, minus some. The table lists roughly 140,000 clones, nearly 95% of them singletons. Sequenced material: blood. These receptor sequences come from a man aged 45-65 years in good health.

This clone was picked up one time. The junction differs from germline at one of its ends, possibly a read error. V is TRBV7-7 and J is TRBJ2-5, with TRBD2 identical over 7 bases. The CDR3 is made up of 15 amino acids. Germline V lookup: CDR1 SSHAT, CDR2 FNYEAQ (reference sequence). CDR3 sequence reads: CASSLEGRAGETQYF. CDR3 DNA sequence: TGTGCTAGCAGCTTAGAGGGGAGGGCCGGTGAGACCCAGTACTTC.

J is TRBJ2-7 and V is TRBV30; either TRBD1 or TRBD2 may supply D (5 bases each). Trimming pared 4 bases from V and 2 bases from J, leaving 18 bases between. This CDR3 is 15 amino acids long. Germline V gene lookup returns CDR1 GTSNPN and CDR2 SVGIG (reference sequence). As DNA, the CDR3 is TGTGCCTGGACCCAGGGCGGTAGCGCTCCCTACGAGCAGTACTTC. Protein: CAWTQGGSAPYEQYF.

The V gene is TRBV9, the J gene TRBJ2-5; D possibly corresponds to TRBD1 (5 bases). V lost 6 bases to trimming and J lost 1 base, with 16 bases between them. The germline CDR1 and CDR2 sequences are SGDLS and YYNGEE. CDR3 length: 15 residues. CDR3 protein: CASNLGLGPQETQYF. Here the CDR3 DNA reads TGTGCCAGCAACCTGGGGTTGGGGCCCCAAGAGACCCAGTACTTC. The variable domain in full, with the rest retrieved from reference TRBV9 and TRBJ2-5, is DSGVTQTPKHLITATGQRVTLRCSPRSGDLSVYWYQQSLDQGLQFLIQYYNGEERAKGNILERFSAQQFPDLHSELNLSSLELGDSALYFCASNLGLGPQETQYFGPGTRLLVL.

This chain links TRBV10-3 with TRBJ2-3, with 8 bases matching TRBD1. The CDR3 contains 17 residues. The V segment lost 3 bases and the J segment 0 bases; nucleotides outside the gene matches: 8. Germline-derived CDR1 and CDR2 are ENHRY and SYGVKD. DNA of the CDR3: TGTGCCATCAGTGACTACCGGGACAGGAAGAGCACAGATACGCAGTATTTT. Translating it yields CAISDYRDRKSTDTQYF.

This sequence joins TRBV5-1 and TRBJ2-4; 9 bases line up with TRBD2. V shed 0 bases, J shed 2 bases, and the junction held 3 bases outside the gene matches. Germline-derived CDR1 and CDR2 are SGHRS and YFSETQ. The CDR3 has 16 residues. The CDR3 DNA reads TGCGCCAGCAGCTTGGCTGCGGGAGGGCCCAAAAACATTCAGTACTTC. Translated, it gives CASSLAAGGPKNIQYF. Supplemented by reference TRBV5-1 and TRBJ2-4, the full variable domain reads KAGVTQTPRYLIKTRGQQVTLSCSPISGHRSVSWYQQTPGQGLQFLFEYFSETQRNKGNFPGRFSGRQFSNSRSEMNVSTLELGDSALYLCASSLAAGGPKNIQYFGAGTRLSVL.

The V call is TRBV5-6, the J call TRBJ2-2; D possibly corresponds to TRBD2 (6 bases). The V gene's germline CDR1 is SGHDT and CDR2 YYEEEE. Trimming stripped 0 bases from V and 1 base from J, with 10 bases between. The CDR3 loop spans 16 amino acids. In DNA, the CDR3 is TGTGCCAGCAGCTTGGCCAGCGGGTTGAACACCGGGGAGCTGTTTTTT. Amino acids: CASSLASGLNTGELFF.

The chain recombines TRBV6-5 with TRBJ2-1; unclear D gene. Deletions cut 7 bases from V and 0 bases from J, with 7 bases between. This CDR3 has 13 amino acids. The germline V gene encodes CDR1 MNHEY and CDR2 SVGAGI. CDR3 coding DNA: TGTGCCAGCACCGCCAGCTCCTACAATGAGCAGTTCTTC. Translated: CASTASSYNEQFF.

The chain recombines TRBV28 with TRBJ2-4, with D possibly matching TRBD1 (6 bases). Germline assignment: CDR1 MDHEN and CDR2 SYDVKM. Trimming removed 5 bases from V and 0 bases from J, with 14 bases in between. The CDR3 contains 16 residues. CDR3 in amino acids: CASSPRDTIAKNIQYF. The CDR3 DNA reads TGTGCCAGCAGTCCCCGGGACACTATAGCCAAAAACATTCAGTACTTC.

Only one count was recorded for this clone. The rearrangement links TRBV6-5 to TRBJ2-7; 8 positions agree with TRBD2. Germline values: CDR1 MNHEY, CDR2 SVGAGI. V shed 1 base and J 4 bases; nucleotides not matched to a gene: 9. The CDR3 is 16 residues long. CDR3 nucleotide sequence: TGTGCCAGCAGTTACTGGGTAGCGGGAAAGCTTTACGAGCAGTACTTC. It yields the protein CASSYWVAGKLYEQYF.

The CDR3 DNA sequence: TGTGCCACCAGTGATAGAGGGACTGACGGGGGCTACACCTTC. Translation gives CATSDRGTDGGYTF. The gene calls are TRBV24-1 and TRBJ1-2; tentatively, D is TRBD1 (5 bases). The CDR3 is 14 amino acids. The germline CDR1 and CDR2 sequences are KGHDR and SFDVKD. Deletions cut 3 bases from V and 8 bases from J, with 15 bases between.

This rearrangement joins TRBV30 to TRBJ1-6; D not certain. CDR1 and CDR2 from the germline V gene are GTSNPN and SVGIG (reference sequence). Trimming pared 0 bases from V and 11 bases from J, leaving 11 bases between. The CDR3 totals 13 residues. The CDR3 loop reads CAWSVRRETPLHF. The CDR3 DNA reads as TGTGCCTGGAGTGTACGGCGGGAGACACCCCTCCACTTT. The entire variable domain, with the rest obtained from reference TRBV30 and TRBJ1-6, is as follows: SQTIHQWPATLVQPVGSPLSLECTVEGTSNPNLYWYRQAAGRGLQLLFYSVGIGQISSEVPQNLSASRPQDRQFILSSKKLLLSDSGFYLCAWSVRRETPLHFGNGTRLTVT.

The chain carries TRBV29-1 and TRBJ2-3, with 10 bases lining up with TRBD2. The length of the CDR3 is 16 residues. The ends lost 4 bases at V and 3 bases at J; junction bases unmatched: 10. Germline loops: CDR1 SQVTM, CDR2 ANQGSEA. CDR3: CSVGGSASGRTDTQYF. CDR3 bases: TGCAGCGTTGGAGGGTCAGCTAGCGGGAGAACAGATACGCAGTATTTT.

A single count supports this clone. The V and J genes are TRBV28 and TRBJ1-3; tentative D call: TRBD1 (6 bases). CDR1 is MDHEN and CDR2 is SYDVKM in the germline V gene. The CDR3 is 14 amino acids. V shed 2 bases and J shed 8 bases, with 13 bases lying between them. CDR3 in DNA: TGTGCCAGCAGTTTAGGGGGACATATTTACACCATATATTTT. Translated, it gives CASSLGGHIYTIYF.

This chain joins TRBV7-6 and TRBJ1-4; TRBD1 matches 8 bases. Trimming cost V 2 bases and J 6 bases; bases outside gene matches: 5. CDR3 length equals 15 residues. Germline assignment: CDR1 SGHVS and CDR2 FNYEAQ. CDR3 nucleotides: TGTGCCAGCAGCTTAACCGGGACAGGCCATGAAAAACTGTTTTTT. The encoded protein is CASSLTGTGHEKLFF.

J is TRBJ2-1 and V is TRBV6-2 or TRBV6-3; 9 bases align to TRBD2. The germline gives CDR1 MNHEY, CDR2 SVGEGT. This CDR3 region has 14 residues. V was clipped by 5 bases and J by 6 bases; unmatched bases: 5. CDR3 DNA sequence: TGTGCCAGCAGTACGGGACTAGCCCCCAATGAGCAGTTCTTC. This codes for CASSTGLAPNEQFF.

This chain connects TRBV7-2 to TRBJ2-7, with D hard to call. Germline V lookup: CDR1 SGHTA, CDR2 FQGNSA. With 2 bases removed from V and 6 bases from J, the gap between germline ends came to 14 bases. The length of the CDR3 is 14 residues. The CDR3 DNA sequence: TGTGCCAGCAGCTTAATGTTGCTATCGCTCGAGCAGTACTTC. This sequence encodes CASSLMLLSLEQYF.

V gene TRBV6-5 combines with J gene TRBJ2-1; no firm D call. Germline loops: CDR1 MNHEY, CDR2 SVGAGI. CDR3 length equals 15 residues. V was pared by 4 bases and J by 0 bases, with 10 bases between. CDR3 sequence reads: CASSLPGTSYNEQFF. The DNA of the CDR3 is TGTGCCAGCAGTTTACCGGGTACCTCCTACAATGAGCAGTTCTTC.

V gene TRBV6-1 combines with J gene TRBJ2-2, with a weak D call TRBD1 (6 bases). CDR3 length: 14 amino acids. The germline V gene encodes CDR1 MNHNS and CDR2 SASEGT. V lost 2 bases, J lost 6 bases, and 10 bases lay in between. CDR3 sequence: CASSEQQGPGELFF. The CDR3 nucleotides are TGTGCCAGCAGTGAACAACAGGGACCCGGGGAGCTGTTTTTT.

The rearrangement uses TRBV5-1 and TRBJ2-4; tentatively, D is TRBD2 (6 bases). The length of the CDR3 is 15 residues. Per germline, CDR1 SGHRS and CDR2 YFSETQ. The V and J ends lost 4 bases and 0 bases respectively, with 11 bases between them. The CDR3 region has the DNA TGCGCCAGCAGCCAGCCGGGACTAGCCAAAAACATTCAGTACTTC. Its protein product is CASSQPGLAKNIQYF.

This CDR3 is CATTRGQLDNEQFF. For the CDR3, the DNA is TGTGCCACCACCCGAGGACAGTTGGACAATGAGCAGTTCTTC. The V and J genes are TRBV15 and TRBJ2-1, with a weak D call TRBD1 (6 bases). This CDR3 comprises 14 residues. V was cut by 7 bases and J by 5 bases, with 15 bases left in between. Germline assignment: CDR1 LNHNV and CDR2 YYDKDF (reference sequence).

Of note for this clone: A much bigger clone sits one base away, suggesting this may be a read error. The rearrangement joins TRBV28 to TRBJ1-2; TRBD1 matches 9 bases. This CDR3 spans 13 amino acids. CDR1 is MDHEN, CDR2 SYDVKM, per germline. V dropped 2 bases and J dropped 5; count of bases not matched to a gene: 0. The CDR3 region has the DNA TGTGCCAGCAGTTTAGGGACAGGGTATGGCTACACCTTC. Translating it yields CASSLGTGYGYTF.

This chain joins TRBV28 and TRBJ1-5; D is perhaps TRBD1 (6 bases). Trimming removed 8 bases at V and 0 bases at J, with 11 bases between. Germline-derived CDR1 and CDR2 are MDHEN and SYDVKM. The CDR3 runs 14 residues. The CDR3 DNA reads as TGTGCCAGCGGACAGTCCTATAGCAATCAGCCCCAGCATTTT. It is translated as CASGQSYSNQPQHF.

The chain couples TRBV9 to TRBJ2-3; D not resolved. The V and J ends lost 4 bases and 6 bases respectively, with 21 bases between them. The CDR3 has 16 amino acids. Germline CDR1 reads SGDLS; CDR2 reads YYNGEE. CDR3 DNA sequence: TGTGCCAGCAGCATCGGGCCTCCTCGAGTCTTGGATACGCAGTATTTT. Amino acid sequence: CASSIGPPRVLDTQYF. Filled out from reference TRBV9 and TRBJ2-3, the complete variable domain reads DSGVTQTPKHLITATGQRVTLRCSPRSGDLSVYWYQQSLDQGLQFLIQYYNGEERAKGNILERFSAQQFPDLHSELNLSSLELGDSALYFCASSIGPPRVLDTQYFGPGTRLTVL.

This chain joins TRBV19 and TRBJ2-3, with a possible D match to TRBD1 (6 bases). The CDR3 spans 15 residues. Looked up from germline, CDR1 is LNHDA and CDR2 is SQIVND (reference sequence). Trimming took 3 bases from V and 2 from J, leaving 12 bases between them. The CDR3 sequence: CASSIGQGYTDTQYF. The CDR3, as DNA: TGTGCCAGTAGTATCGGTCAGGGGTACACAGATACGCAGTATTTT.

The rearrangement links TRBV7-8 to TRBJ1-5; D perhaps matches TRBD1 (6 bases). Germline values: CDR1 SGHVS, CDR2 FQNEAQ. The ends were cut back, 5 bases at V and 7 bases at J, with 9 bases in the middle. The CDR3 is 12 residues long. The CDR3 DNA sequence: TGTGCCAGCAGCCCACAGGGACAGCCCCAGCATTTT. Its translation is CASSPQGQPQHF.

The rearrangement links TRBV3-1 (or the pseudogene TRBV3-2) to TRBJ2-7, with 7 bases lining up with TRBD2. The V gene's germline CDR1 is LGHDT and CDR2 YNNKEL (reference sequence). The V gene end was trimmed by 7 bases and the J gene end by 8 bases; junction bases not matched to a gene: 11. The CDR3 is 13 residues long. The CDR3 coding sequence is TGTGCCAGCACCCGAGCGGGAACCTTTCAGCAGTACTTC. It yields the protein CASTRAGTFQQYF.

The chain recombines TRBV29-1 with TRBJ1-3; tentative D call: TRBD1 (6 bases). Trimming took 1 base from V and 8 from J, leaving 12 bases between them. This CDR3 contains 13 residues. Germline V gene lookup returns CDR1 SQVTM and CDR2 ANQGSEA. Here the CDR3 DNA reads TGCAGCGTTGAAGGGGCCAGGGGCGACACCATATATTTT. This gives the protein CSVEGARGDTIYF.

The chain employs TRBV7-3 and TRBJ2-3, with 7 bases matching TRBD1. The CDR3 covers 14 residues. V shed 6 bases, J shed 0 bases, and the junction held 3 bases outside the gene matches. Germline V CDR1 and CDR2: SGHTA, FQGTGA. The CDR3 coding sequence is TGTGCCAGCAGGGACAGGACAAGCACAGATACGCAGTATTTT. As protein: CASRDRTSTDTQYF.

This clone was recorded once. The V call is TRBV29-1, the J call TRBJ2-1; 11 nucleotides line up with TRBD2. This CDR3 region has 13 residues. With 6 bases clipped from V and 10 bases from J, the junction kept 8 bases outside the gene matches. From germline, CDR1 is SQVTM and CDR2 ANQGSEA. The DNA for the CDR3 is TGCAGCGTGGCCGGACTAGCGGGTACAGAGCAGTTCTTC. This sequence encodes CSVAGLAGTEQFF.

This chain connects TRBV9 to TRBJ2-5, with D possibly matching TRBD2 (5 bases). Germline V gene lookup returns CDR1 SGDLS and CDR2 YYNGEE. The CDR3 loop spans 16 amino acids. V was cut by 0 bases and J by 0 bases, with 12 bases left in between. CDR3 DNA sequence: TGTGCCAGCAGCGTAGATGCGGGCAAGTACCAAGAGACCCAGTACTTC. Protein: CASSVDAGKYQETQYF. The full variable domain, in which reference TRBV9 and TRBJ2-5 provide the parts outside the CDR3, is DSGVTQTPKHLITATGQRVTLRCSPRSGDLSVYWYQQSLDQGLQFLIQYYNGEERAKGNILERFSAQQFPDLHSELNLSSLELGDSALYFCASSVDAGKYQETQYFGPGTRLLVL.

This rearrangement joins TRBV27 to TRBJ2-1, with a tentative D call TRBD1 (6 bases). There are 16 residues in the CDR3. Trimming pared 0 bases from V and 2 bases from J, leaving 11 bases between. Germline V gene sequence: CDR1 MNHEY, CDR2 SMNVEV (reference sequence). CDR3 nucleotide sequence: TGTGCCAGCAGTTTATCCAGGGGCGCAGCCTACAATGAGCAGTTCTTC. Translation gives CASSLSRGAAYNEQFF.

The V gene is TRBV6-5, the J gene TRBJ1-1; the match to TRBD1 covers 7 bases. V lost 6 bases to trimming and J lost 1 base; unmatched junction nucleotides: 5. In germline, CDR1 is MNHEY, CDR2 SVGAGI. This CDR3 spans 14 amino acids. The CDR3 bases are TGTGCCAGCAGCGAGGGACAGAAGAACACTGAAGCTTTCTTT. Translation: CASSEGQKNTEAFF.